This section outlines one TCR beta chain sequence together with its context. It has no known antigen specificity. An end of the junction does not agree with germline; a read error may underlie this. The data are from a study of Graves' ophthalmopathy and Graves' hyperthyroidism (dated by TCRdb to about 2018). Context from the whole study: Peripheral blood was collected before any treatment was given, at the time of initial diagnosis. After sampling, hyperthyroidism patients received methimazole starting at 30 mg daily, and ophthalmopathy patients received high-dose intravenous methylprednisolone. A discovery set of more than 90 patients (under 45 ophthalmopathy, 55 to 65 stable hyperthyroidism) was enrolled to explore V-J signatures distinguishing ophthalmopathy from hyperthyroidism. The independent validation cohort included 18 hyperthyroidism patients plus 17 patients who later progressed from hyperthyroidism to ophthalmopathy. In total, approximately 140 blood samples were TCR-sequenced: 40 to 45 ophthalmopathy, approximately 75 hyperthyroidism and roughly 17 hyperthyroidism-to-ophthalmopathy patients. To tell Graves' ophthalmopathy apart from Graves' hyperthyroidism, and to predict which patients would progress to ophthalmopathy, the study relied on TCR beta repertoire signatures. In a handful of hyperthyroidism patients, the T-cell repertoire of thyroid tissue was compared with the T-cell repertoire of blood. Study-wide findings and limitations: No statistical method was used to predetermine the sample size, and group allocation was not hidden from the investigators. In cross-validation, the 13-signature model distinguished ophthalmopathy from stable hyperthyroidism with about 89% sensitivity and roughly 84% specificity, while in the test set the corresponding values were roughly 80% and 75%. In validation, the model predicted ophthalmopathy progression with less than 71% sensitivity and around 72% specificity; roughly 12 predicted patients were CT-confirmed with GO in a median of around 6.5 months. Most of the expanded thyroid clonotypes with a frequency above 0.001 were also detected in blood, and it was suggested that the thyroid immune response may be reflected by blood repertoires.

In the germline V gene, CDR1 corresponds to ENHRY and CDR2 to SYGVKD. Counted from cysteine to phenylalanine, this CDR3 has 16 amino acids. Of all the DNA, just the CDR3 is kept, 48 bases in frame from base 1. For repertoire sequencing, TCR beta CDR3 regions were amplified from RNA transcripts. The first round was an RT-PCR using HTBI primers with the Qiagen OneStep RT-PCR kit, and this first round was followed by a second-round multiplex PCR, then size selection and purification. The libraries underwent paired-end sequencing with 100 bp reads on an Illumina HiSeq2000. As for the authors' bioinformatics: SOAPnuke was used to process the reads, throwing out any read that had adapters, had uncalled bases, had a mean Phred below 15, or lacked an exact constant-primer or identifier match. COPE v1.2.5 was used to merge the high-quality paired reads. Clonotypes were defined as unique nucleotide sequences and were aligned to IMGT TRB V, D and J references using MiTCR v1.1. The analysis was limited to V-J combinations with a frequency above 0.0001, which together covered roughly 99% of repertoires. A TCR clonal expansion and chaos score per V-J combination was defined as the ratio of F50 clonal expansion to chaos observed in the TCRdist matrix. Welch's t-statistics and random forest were used to reduce features to about 13 V-J combinations, which were fed into a naive Bayes classifier. The similarity between thyroid and blood repertoires was quantified using the Morisita-Horn index. In TCRdb, the public reads were trimmed at Q25 with fastp and aligned with MiXCR, with productive beta chains retained. Each entry merges the rows of one CDR3 protein and shows their most common DNA and genes. The V and J calls were determined by TCRdb, not by the authors. In this sample the table shows almost 750,000 distinct CDR3 sequences, roughly 40% of which occur a single time. The ten largest make up 44% of the sample.

Patients with ophthalmopathy had moderately to severely active disease, with a Clinical Activity Score of 3 or more, a NOSPECS grade of 4 or more, and a disease duration of less than 3 months. Patients with other autoimmune diseases, uncontrolled infections, pregnancy or lactation were excluded. Clinical symptoms, serum thyroxine, TRAb, thyroid ultrasound and orbital computed tomography formed the basis of the diagnosis. PBMCs were isolated from approximately 10 ml of fresh peripheral blood by Ficoll-Paque density gradient centrifugation. Trizol reagent was used to extract the total RNA, and its quality was then checked on an Agilent 2100 Bioanalyzer.

The V and J segments used are TRBV10-3 and TRBJ2-7; too little of a D gene remains to name it. The receptor's source is an adult man with Graves' ophthalmopathy. The sample comprised peripheral blood. The CDR3 amino acid sequence is: CASSYSVTATSYEQYF. The nucleotide sequence reads TGTGCCAGCAGTTACTCGGTAACTGCCACCTCCTACGAGCAGTACTTC.